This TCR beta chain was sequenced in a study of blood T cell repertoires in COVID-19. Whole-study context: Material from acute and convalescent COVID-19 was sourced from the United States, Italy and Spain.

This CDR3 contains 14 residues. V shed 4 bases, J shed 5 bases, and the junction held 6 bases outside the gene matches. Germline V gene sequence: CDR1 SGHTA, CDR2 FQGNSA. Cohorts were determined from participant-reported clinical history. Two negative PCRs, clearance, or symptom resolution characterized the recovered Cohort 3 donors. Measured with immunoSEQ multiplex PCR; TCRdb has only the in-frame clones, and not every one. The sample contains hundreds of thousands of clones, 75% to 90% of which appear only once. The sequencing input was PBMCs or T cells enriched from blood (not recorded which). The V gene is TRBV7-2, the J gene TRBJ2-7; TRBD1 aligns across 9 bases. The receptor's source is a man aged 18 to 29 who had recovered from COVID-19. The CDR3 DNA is TGTGCCAGCAGCTCCGGGACAGGGATTAACGAGCAGTACTTC. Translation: CASSSGTGINEQYF.